The next 27 T cell receptor beta chains were all read from a single sample in a study of a mutant IDH1 vaccine in newly diagnosed glioma (dated by TCRdb to the early 2020s). Library method: the immunoSEQ multiplex PCR assay. TCRdb's version of the immuneACCESS table is confined to in-frame rearrangements and falls short of the full clone set. An unresolved V gene accounts for under half of the shortfall where checked; the remainder is of unknown origin. This sample has some 51,000 clones in its table, and about three quarters of those were observed once. Clones ranked in the top ten supply under 2% of the sample. This sample's time point label indicates: week 5, during vaccination. Every vaccine dose consisted of 300 ug of a 20-mer mutant IDH1 peptide in Montanide, administered subcutaneously together with topical imiquimod. For these TCRs, the target antigens are not known. The input for sequencing was PBMCs, taken from a glioma patient whose treatment included an IDH1 peptide vaccine. All receptors come from a woman aged 40 to 49 with glioma.

The chain links TRBV29-1 to TRBJ1-1; D unclear. The CDR3 contains 13 residues. V dropped 1 base and J dropped 2 bases, with 8 bases sitting between them. The germline V gene has CDR1 SQVTM and CDR2 ANQGSEA. The CDR3, as DNA: TGCAGCGTTGAAGGCTTGTTTAACACTGAAGCTTTCTTT. Protein product: CSVEGLFNTEAFF.

The chain uses TRBV2 and TRBJ2-3, with 10 positions matching TRBD2. The V segment lost 1 base and the J segment 4 bases; nucleotides outside the gene matches: 5. This CDR3 has 16 amino acids. Germline V gene data show CDR1 as SNHLY and CDR2 as FYNNEI. The CDR3 spells CASSEGVAGGPDTQYF. CDR3 nucleotide sequence: TGTGCCAGCAGTGAAGGAGTAGCGGGGGGCCCAGATACGCAGTATTTT.

This clone has just a few counts. The V and J genes are TRBV19 and TRBJ2-2; the D gene is possibly TRBD2 (5 bases). V was shortened by 6 bases and J by 1 base, with 12 bases between the two germline ends. The CDR3 runs to 15 residues. Germline lookup yields CDR1 LNHDA and CDR2 SQIVND (reference sequence). The CDR3 protein is CASRPGIQNTGELFF. CDR3 DNA sequence: TGTGCCAGTAGGCCCGGGATCCAGAACACCGGGGAGCTGTTTTTT. The complete variable domain, with remaining parts taken from reference TRBV19 and TRBJ2-2, reads DGGITQSPKYLFRKEGQNVTLSCEQNLNHDAMYWYRQDPGQGLRLIYYSQIVNDFQKGDIAEGYSVSREKKESFPLTVTSAQKNPTAFYLCASRPGIQNTGELFFGEGSRLTVL.

The chain is built from TRBV4-2 and TRBJ2-1; TRBD1 matches at 12 bases. V lost 0 bases, J lost 7 bases, and 7 bases stayed unmatched. There are 17 residues in the CDR3. Per the germline V gene, CDR1 is LGHNA and CDR2 is YNFKEQ. The CDR3 DNA sequence: TGTGCCAGCAGCCAAGAGAAGGGGACAGGGGGCCGGAATGAGCAGTTCTTC. This encodes CASSQEKGTGGRNEQFF.

This chain links TRBV5-1 with TRBJ2-1; TRBD2 matches at 9 bases. CDR3 length: 17 residues. V dropped 1 base and J dropped 5; count of bases not matched to a gene: 10. Germline V gene sequence: CDR1 SGHRS, CDR2 YFSETQ. The CDR3 DNA reads as TGCGCCAGCAGCTTGTTGGGGGGTAGCGGGGGAAACAATGAGCAGTTCTTC. Its translation is CASSLLGGSGGNNEQFF.

The CDR3 here is CASSQAPLASWRRNEQFF. The CDR3 DNA follows: TGTGCCAGCAGCCAAGCGCCCCTGGCCTCGTGGCGCCGGAATGAGCAGTTCTTC. The chain recombines TRBV14 with TRBJ2-1; D is unclear. V was shortened by 1 base and J by 7 bases, with 23 bases between the two germline ends. The CDR3 length is 18 residues. Germline CDR1 is SGHDN and CDR2 is FVKESK.

In DNA form, the CDR3 reads TGTGCCAGCAGCCCCGCATACGTTAATGAAAAACTGTTTTTT. This codes for CASSPAYVNEKLFF. The chain is built from TRBV9 and TRBJ1-4; D ambiguous. The CDR3 is 14 residues long. Germline V gene sequence: CDR1 SGDLS, CDR2 YYNGEE. Trimming took off 4 bases at V and 4 bases at J, with 11 bases between the two ends.

The chain is built from TRBV6-6 and TRBJ2-1, with D perhaps TRBD1 (6 bases). V lost 3 bases, J lost 10 bases, and 7 bases lay in between. Germline CDR1 and CDR2: MNHNY and SVGAGI (reference sequence). This CDR3 contains 11 residues. In nucleotides, the CDR3 is TGTGCCAGCAGTTATCAGGGGGAGCAGTTCTTC. It codes for CASSYQGEQFF.

The chain recombines TRBV20-1 with TRBJ2-5; a weak D match, TRBD2 (6 bases). V lost 6 bases to trimming and J lost 5 bases, with 7 bases between them. Germline V gives CDR1 DFQATT, CDR2 SNEGSKA (reference sequence). CDR3 size: 10 residues. This CDR3 reads CSARGETQYF. CDR3 bases: TGCAGTGCCCGGGGGGAGACCCAGTACTTC.

The chain recombines TRBV5-4 with TRBJ1-1, with D unclear. V lost 4 bases to trimming and J lost 2 bases, with 15 bases between them. The CDR3 covers 15 residues. Germline V gene sequence: CDR1 SGHNT, CDR2 YYREEE (reference sequence). The CDR3 DNA reads as TGTGCCAGCAGCCCCCCAGGCGGGTACAACACTGAAGCTTTCTTT. It specifies CASSPPGGYNTEAFF.

This clone appeared a single time. The CDR3: CASSLGLAGGADTQYF. CDR3 coding DNA: TGCGCCAGCAGCTTGGGGCTAGCGGGGGGTGCAGATACGCAGTATTTT. The chain couples TRBV5-1 to TRBJ2-3; 11 bases line up with TRBD2. Germline loops: CDR1 SGHRS, CDR2 YFSETQ. The CDR3 is 16 amino acids. The ends lost 0 bases at V and 4 bases at J; junction bases unmatched: 4.

The chain employs TRBV4-3 and TRBJ1-4; a weak D match, TRBD1 (5 bases). V was trimmed by 1 base and J by 1 base, leaving 7 bases between them. Germline CDR1 LGHNA, CDR2 YSLEER. CDR3 length: 15 residues. In nucleotides, the CDR3 is TGCGCCAGCAGCCAAGGGGGGGGAACTAATGAAAAACTGTTTTTT. Its protein is CASSQGGGTNEKLFF.

V usage is TRBV9 and J usage is TRBJ2-7, with 8 positions matching TRBD2. Per the germline V gene, CDR1 is SGDLS and CDR2 is YYNGEE. The CDR3 length is 15 residues. With V trimmed by 3 bases and J by 2 bases, 7 bases remained unmatched. This CDR3 reads CASSAGGLAPYEQYF. CDR3 DNA: TGTGCCAGCAGCGCGGGGGGGCTAGCTCCCTACGAGCAGTACTTC.

CDR3 DNA: TGTGCCAGCAGCCAGTTCGACGAGGGTGAAGCTTTCTTT. It translates to CASSQFDEGEAFF. The chain carries TRBV14 and TRBJ1-1; D is unresolved. Germline lookup yields CDR1 SGHDN and CDR2 FVKESK. With 3 bases removed from V and 7 bases from J, the gap between germline ends came to 12 bases. The CDR3 sequence is 13 residues long.

V usage is TRBV12-5 and J usage is TRBJ2-1; 14 bases are shared with TRBD2. Losses at the gene ends were 0 bases for V and 6 bases for J; bases not matched to a gene: 13. Germline V gene data show CDR1 as LGHNT and CDR2 as FRNRAP. CDR3 length: 20 residues. CDR3: CASGLVPGLAGAVRTNEQFF. The CDR3 DNA reads TGTGCTAGTGGTTTGGTCCCGGGACTAGCGGGGGCCGTGAGGACCAATGAGCAGTTCTTC.

This rearrangement joins TRBV7-9 to TRBJ1-4; D unresolved. The germline V and J ends were trimmed by 5 bases and 5 bases, with 3 bases remaining between them. CDR3 length: 11 amino acids. CDR1 SEHNR and CDR2 FQNEAQ come from the germline V gene (reference sequence). Written as DNA, the CDR3 is TGTGCCAGCAGCCGGAATGAAAAACTGTTTTTT. It codes for CASSRNEKLFF.

This clone was observed a single time. The chain has TRBV7-2 and TRBJ1-2, with no clear D. CDR3 size: 11 residues. Germline V gene data show CDR1 as SGHTA and CDR2 as FQGNSA. Between the trimmed V and J ends, which lost 11 bases and 4 bases, there was a span of 11 bases. As DNA, the CDR3 is TGTGCCGGCGGAGGCGCCTATGGCTACACCTTC. This sequence encodes CAGGGAYGYTF.

Judged by abundance, this clone is medium-sized. This chain joins TRBV5-1 and TRBJ2-3; D not certain. CDR1 and CDR2 from the germline V gene are SGHRS and YFSETQ. The CDR3 is 13 amino acids. Trimming pared 0 bases from V and 4 bases from J, leaving 6 bases between. The CDR3: CASSLADADTQYF. In DNA, the CDR3 is TGCGCCAGCAGCTTGGCAGACGCAGATACGCAGTATTTT.

This clone was found once. V usage is TRBV15 and J usage is TRBJ1-5, with D unclear. Germline V gene data show CDR1 as LNHNV and CDR2 as YYDKDF (reference sequence). This CDR3 comprises 13 residues. The V and J ends lost 3 bases and 4 bases respectively, with 7 bases between them. The CDR3 bases are TGTGCCACCAGCAGTGACAAGAATCAGCCCCAGCATTTT. It yields the protein CATSSDKNQPQHF.

The chain uses TRBV29-1 and TRBJ1-2; 11 bases align to TRBD1. Germline V lookup: CDR1 SQVTM, CDR2 ANQGSEA. The CDR3 consists of 15 residues. With V trimmed by 6 bases and J by 8 bases, 14 bases remained unmatched. The CDR3 sequence is CSVAWGTGGTEGYTF. The CDR3 DNA follows: TGCAGCGTCGCCTGGGGGACAGGGGGGACGGAAGGCTACACCTTC.

V is TRBV4-1 and J is TRBJ2-7, with D perhaps TRBD1 (5 bases). V lost 0 bases to trimming and J lost 5 bases, with 5 bases between them. There are 12 residues in the CDR3. Germline V gene lookup returns CDR1 MGHRA and CDR2 YSYEKL. CDR3 in DNA: TGCGCCAGCAGCCAAGAAGGGGACGAGCAGTACTTC. As protein: CASSQEGDEQYF.

V is TRBV6-5 and J is TRBJ2-3, with no clear D. Germline V gene sequence: CDR1 MNHEY, CDR2 SVGAGI. CDR3 length equals 11 residues. V lost 8 bases, J lost 6 bases, and 9 bases lay in between. DNA for the CDR3: TGTGCCAGCCGGGCGTCTGATACGCAGTATTTT. Translated: CASRASDTQYF.

The chain employs TRBV30 and TRBJ2-5, with unresolved D. CDR3 length: 12 amino acids. V was cut by 2 bases and J by 3 bases, with 7 bases left in between. Germline V lookup: CDR1 GTSNPN, CDR2 SVGIG (reference sequence). The DNA for the CDR3 is TGTGCCTGGAGTCGGATTGAAGAGACCCAGTACTTC. Protein: CAWSRIEETQYF.

The chain links TRBV6-1 to TRBJ2-5; the match to TRBD2 covers 9 bases. With 3 bases clipped from V and 2 bases from J, the junction kept 4 bases outside the gene matches. Germline CDR1 reads MNHNS; CDR2 reads SASEGT. The CDR3 is 15 amino acids. CDR3 nucleotides: TGTGCCAGCAGTGAGTTAGCGGGGGTACAAGAGACCCAGTACTTC. Translated, it gives CASSELAGVQETQYF.

The chain joins TRBV30 to TRBJ1-2, with 12 bases identical to TRBD1. CDR3 length equals 15 residues. Losses at the gene ends were 3 bases for V and 8 bases for J; bases not matched to a gene: 10. CDR1 is GTSNPN and CDR2 is SVGIG in the germline V gene (reference sequence). CDR3 region: CAWRRPGQGADGYTF. CDR3 nucleotides: TGTGCCTGGAGACGACCGGGACAGGGGGCTGACGGCTACACCTTC.

The chain uses TRBV27 and TRBJ2-7, with 9 nucleotides matching TRBD2. V lost 1 base, J lost 2 bases, and 6 bases stayed unmatched. The CDR3 is made up of 16 amino acids. Germline V lookup: CDR1 MNHEY, CDR2 SMNVEV (reference sequence). CDR3 sequence: CASSLFGAGGAYEQYF. The CDR3 nucleotides read TGTGCCAGCAGTTTATTCGGGGCGGGAGGGGCCTACGAGCAGTACTTC.

The DNA for the CDR3 is TGTGCCAGCAGCTTAGGGACAGGGGGCGGGGAAGAGACCCAGTACTTC. This translates into CASSLGTGGGEETQYF. The rearrangement uses TRBV7-9 and TRBJ2-5; 11 bases line up with TRBD1. Looked up from germline, CDR1 is SEHNR and CDR2 is FQNEAQ (reference sequence). The CDR3 has 16 residues. With 1 base clipped from V and 3 bases from J, the junction kept 4 bases outside the gene matches.